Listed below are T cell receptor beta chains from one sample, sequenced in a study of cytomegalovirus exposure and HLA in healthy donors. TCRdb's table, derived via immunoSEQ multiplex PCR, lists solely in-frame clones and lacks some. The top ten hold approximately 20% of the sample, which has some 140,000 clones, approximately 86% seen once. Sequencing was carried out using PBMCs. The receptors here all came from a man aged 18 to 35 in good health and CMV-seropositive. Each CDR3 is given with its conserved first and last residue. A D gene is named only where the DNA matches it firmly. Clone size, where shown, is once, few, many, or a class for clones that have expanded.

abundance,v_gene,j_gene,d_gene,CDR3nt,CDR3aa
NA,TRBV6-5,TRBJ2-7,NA,TGTGCCAGCAGTTACTCGGAGGCAGGGGTGCTCTACGAGCAGTACTTC,CASSYSEAGVLYEQYF
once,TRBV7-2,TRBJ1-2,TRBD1,TGTGCCAGCAGCTCCCGATCTATTCCGGGACAGACCTATGGCTACACCTTC,CASSSRSIPGQTYGYTF
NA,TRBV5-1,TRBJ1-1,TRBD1,TGCGCCAGCAGCTTGGCCCCAGGGGGCACTGAAGCTTTCTTT,CASSLAPGGTEAFF
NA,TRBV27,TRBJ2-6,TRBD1,TGTGCCAGCAGTCCAACCCCCTTCCTGACAGGGCAGACTGGGGCCAACGTCCTGACTTTC,CASSPTPFLTGQTGANVLTF
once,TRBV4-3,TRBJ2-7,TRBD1,TGCGCCAGCAGCCGGTTGACAGGGGGGTCCTACGAGCAGTACTTC,CASSRLTGGSYEQYF
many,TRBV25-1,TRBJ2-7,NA,TGTGCCAGCAGTGTTGACCTAGCTGGCGAGCAGTACTTC,CASSVDLAGEQYF
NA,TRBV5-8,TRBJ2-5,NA,TGTGCCAGCAGCTCCCGGGAGCAAGAGACCCAGTACTTC,CASSSREQETQYF
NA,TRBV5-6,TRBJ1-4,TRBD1,TGTGCCAGCAGCCAAGGACAGGCTAATGAAAAACTGTTTTTT,CASSQGQANEKLFF
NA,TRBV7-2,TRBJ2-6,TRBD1,TGTGCCAGCAGCTTAGTGGGACAGAGCTCTGGGGCCAACGTCCTGACTTTC,CASSLVGQSSGANVLTF
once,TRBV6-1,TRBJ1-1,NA,TGTGCCAGCAAGGGGTTGAACACTGAAGCTTTCTTT,CASKGLNTEAFF
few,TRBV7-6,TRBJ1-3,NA,TGTGCCAGCAGCTTATACCCGCAGGGAGGAAACACCATATATTTT,CASSLYPQGGNTIYF
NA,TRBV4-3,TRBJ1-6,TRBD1,TGCGCCAGCAGCCCAGGGGACAGTTCATATAATTCACCCCTCCACTTT,CASSPGDSSYNSPLHF
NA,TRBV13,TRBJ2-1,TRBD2,TGTGCCAGCAGCTTTGGCGGGGGGGCCTCCTACAATGAGCAGTTCTTC,CASSFGGGASYNEQFF
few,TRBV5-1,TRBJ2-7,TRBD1,TGCGCCAGCAGCTCGACAGGGAACCCCTACGAGCAGTACTTC,CASSSTGNPYEQYF
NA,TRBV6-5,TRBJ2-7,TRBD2,TGTGCCAGCAGCCAAGTAGCGGGGGCCTACGAGCAGTACTTC,CASSQVAGAYEQYF
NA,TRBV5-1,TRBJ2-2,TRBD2,TGCGCCAGCAGCTTCCTGACTAGCGGGACGAACACCGGGGAGCTGTTTTTT,CASSFLTSGTNTGELFF
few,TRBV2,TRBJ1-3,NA,TGTGCCAGCAGCCTCGACACTCACTCTGGAAACACCATATATTTT,CASSLDTHSGNTIYF
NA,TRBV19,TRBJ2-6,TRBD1,TGTGCCAGTAGTGGCCGGACAGGGGCAGCCTCTGGGGCCAACGTCCTGACTTTC,CASSGRTGAASGANVLTF
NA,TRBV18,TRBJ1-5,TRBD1,TGTGCCAGCTCACGAATGGGACAGGGAAATCAGCCCCAGCATTTT,CASSRMGQGNQPQHF
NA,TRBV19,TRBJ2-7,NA,TGTGCCAGTAGTCTTCTAGAGACTAAGAGGACCTACGAGCAGTACTTC,CASSLLETKRTYEQYF
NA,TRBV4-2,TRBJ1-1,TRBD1,TGTGCCAGCAGGCAGGGACAGATCACTGAAGCTTTCTTT,CASRQGQITEAFF
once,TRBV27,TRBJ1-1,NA,TGTGCCAGCAGTGCCCAGGGACAGAACACTGAAGCTTTCTTT,CASSAQGQNTEAFF
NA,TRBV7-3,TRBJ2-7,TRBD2,TGTGCCAGCAGCCTGCTAGCGGTCGGCGAGCAGTACTTC,CASSLLAVGEQYF
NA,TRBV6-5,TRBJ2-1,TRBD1,TGTGCCAGCAGTGCAGACAGGGGTTTCTACAATGAGCAGTTCTTC,CASSADRGFYNEQFF
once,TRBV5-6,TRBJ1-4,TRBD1,TGTGCCAGCAGCGCATTAATAGGACAGGGGCGGCGGAGTGAAAAACTGTTTTTT,CASSALIGQGRRSEKLFF
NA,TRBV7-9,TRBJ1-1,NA,TGTGCCAGCAGCTTAGATCCGGCTTCAGCCCAAAGGAGAGCTTTCTTT,CASSLDPASAQRRAFF
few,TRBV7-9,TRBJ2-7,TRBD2,TGTGCCAGCAGCTTAGGTGGGGCTAGCGGGGCCTACGAGCAGTACTTC,CASSLGGASGAYEQYF
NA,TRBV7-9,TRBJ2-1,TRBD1,TGTGCCAGCAGCTCAATCGGACAGGGCTCCTACAATGAGCAGTTCTTC,CASSSIGQGSYNEQFF
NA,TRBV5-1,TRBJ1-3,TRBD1,TGCGCCAGCAGCCAAGACAGGGGGCGAGGAAACACCATATATTTT,CASSQDRGRGNTIYF
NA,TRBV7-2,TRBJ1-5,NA,TGTGCCAGCAGCTTAGCGCTGACAGATAGCAATCAGCCCCAGCATTTT,CASSLALTDSNQPQHF
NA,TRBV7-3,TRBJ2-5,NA,TGTGCCAGCAGCTTATATGCAGGGCCACAAGAGACCCAGTACTTC,CASSLYAGPQETQYF
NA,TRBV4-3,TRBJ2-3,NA,TGCGCCAGCAGCCAAGAGCGGGGCTACACAGATACGCAGTATTTT,CASSQERGYTDTQYF
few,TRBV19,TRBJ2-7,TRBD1,TGTGCCAGTAACCCGGGACAGGGAGCCTACGAGCAGTACTTC,CASNPGQGAYEQYF
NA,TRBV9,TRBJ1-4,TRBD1,TGTGCCAGCATCCTAAGTGGGTGGGACAGGGGCCTGTCTTTGGCAACTAATGAAAAACTGTTTTTT,CASILSGWDRGLSLATNEKLFF
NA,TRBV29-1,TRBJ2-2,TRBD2,TGCAGCGTAGGCTCGGGACTAGCGGGAGGATCCGGGGAGCTGTTTTTT,CSVGSGLAGGSGELFF
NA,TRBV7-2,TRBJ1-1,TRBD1,TGTGCCAGCAGGCGATGGACAGGGGGTACTATGAACACTGAAGCTTTCTTT,CASRRWTGGTMNTEAFF
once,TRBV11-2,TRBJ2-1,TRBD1,TGTGCCAGCAGCTTAGAACGGACAGGGGGCAATGAGCAGTTCTTC,CASSLERTGGNEQFF
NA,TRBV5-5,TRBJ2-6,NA,TGTGCCAGCAGCCTCGGGGTATCTGGGGCCAACGTCCTGACTTTC,CASSLGVSGANVLTF
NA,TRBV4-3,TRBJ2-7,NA,TGCGCCAGCAGCAAAGGACAGTTCTACGAGCAGTACTTC,CASSKGQFYEQYF
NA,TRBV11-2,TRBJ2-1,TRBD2,TGTGCCAGCAGCTTAGGACTAGCGGGTACCTCCTACAATGAGCAGTTCTTC,CASSLGLAGTSYNEQFF
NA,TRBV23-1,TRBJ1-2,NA,TGCGCCAGCAGTCAAACCGAGGGGGTATGTAACTATGGCTACACCTTC,CASSQTEGVCNYGYTF
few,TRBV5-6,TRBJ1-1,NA,TGTGCCAGCAGCTTGTTACTCCCGGGGTACACTGAAGCTTTCTTT,CASSLLLPGYTEAFF
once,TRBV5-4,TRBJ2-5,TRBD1,TGTGCCAGCAGCTCCGGGACAGTTCAAGAGACCCAGTACTTC,CASSSGTVQETQYF
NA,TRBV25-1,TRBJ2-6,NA,TGTGCCAGCGGACAGTCTGGGGCCAACGTCCTGACTTTC,CASGQSGANVLTF
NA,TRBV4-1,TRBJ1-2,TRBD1,TGCGCCAGCAGCCGCCCCGGACAGGGAATCTATGGCTACACCTTC,CASSRPGQGIYGYTF
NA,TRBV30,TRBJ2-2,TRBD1,TGTGCCTGGATCCTACTGAAGGGGGCCACCGGGGAGCTGTTTTTT,CAWILLKGATGELFF
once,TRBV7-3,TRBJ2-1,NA,TGTGCCAGCAGCTTAACTAGCGACTACTACAATGAGCAGTTCTTC,CASSLTSDYYNEQFF
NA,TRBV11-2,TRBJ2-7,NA,TGTGCCAGCACCATCAGCGGCCTTTACGAGCAGTACTTC,CASTISGLYEQYF
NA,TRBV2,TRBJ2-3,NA,TGTGCCAGCAGTGGTTGGACTCCCAACACAGATACGCAGTATTTT,CASSGWTPNTDTQYF
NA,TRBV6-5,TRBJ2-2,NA,TGTGCCAGCAGACTAGGGGGCACCGGGGAGCTGTTTTTT,CASRLGGTGELFF
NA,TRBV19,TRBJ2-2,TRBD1,TGTGCCAGTAGCTGGACAGGGGATAACACCGGGGAGCTGTTTTTT,CASSWTGDNTGELFF
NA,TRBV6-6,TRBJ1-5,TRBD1,TGTGCCAGCAGGGGACAGACTAGTAGCAATCAGCCCCAGCATTTT,CASRGQTSSNQPQHF
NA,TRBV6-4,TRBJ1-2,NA,TGTGCCAGCAGTGACTCGGTAGGAAACCACTTTCCCCCCTATAACTACTACTTC,CASSDSVGNHFPPYNYYF
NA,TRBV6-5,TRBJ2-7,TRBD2,TGTGCCAGCAGCCCCCAGCGGGGAGGGGCCTACGAGCAGTACTTC,CASSPQRGGAYEQYF
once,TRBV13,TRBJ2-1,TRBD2,TGTGCCAGCAGCACCCGGGGACTAGCGGCCGCCTACAATGAGCAGTTCTTC,CASSTRGLAAAYNEQFF
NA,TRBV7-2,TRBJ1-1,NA,TGTGCCAGCAGCTTAGACAGGCCCACTGAAGCTTTCTTT,CASSLDRPTEAFF
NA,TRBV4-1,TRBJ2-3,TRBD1,TGCGCCAGCAGCCCCGGACAGGGGACTAGCACAGATACGCAGTATTTT,CASSPGQGTSTDTQYF